Below are 32 T cell receptor beta chains sequenced from a single sample in a study of blood T cell repertoires in COVID-19 (dated by TCRdb to about 2020). Libraries were made using the immunoSEQ multiplex PCR assay. TCRdb limited this immuneACCESS table to in-frame rearrangements with V and J called. A share of clones is missing; checked studies link under half to unresolved V genes, and the rest is unexplained. This sample lists more than 45,000 clones; approximately 90% were detected once. The ten top clones hold approximately 4.9% of the sample. Sequencing used peripheral blood. These receptors originate from a man between 65 and 85 years old with acute or convalescent COVID-19.

V is TRBV7-2 and J is TRBJ1-6; D is undetermined. Deletions cut 5 bases from V and 7 bases from J, with 12 bases between. The CDR3 loop spans 14 amino acids. Germline V gene data show CDR1 as SGHTA and CDR2 as FQGNSA. DNA of the CDR3: TGTGCCAGCAGCCCCGGGGATTCAAATTCACCCCTCCACTTT. Translation: CASSPGDSNSPLHF.

This chain joins TRBV28 and TRBJ2-5; 7 positions agree with TRBD1. Germline CDR1 MDHEN, CDR2 SYDVKM. The CDR3 extends over 11 amino acids. V lost 1 base to trimming and J lost 14 bases; unmatched junction nucleotides: 4. The CDR3 loop reads CASSLLGQDYF. The CDR3 DNA is TGTGCCAGCAGTTTATTAGGACAGGATTACTTC.

The V gene is TRBV27, the J gene TRBJ2-7; D perhaps matches TRBD2 (6 bases). Germline V gives CDR1 MNHEY, CDR2 SMNVEV (reference sequence). The ends were cut back, 3 bases at V and 3 bases at J, with 6 bases in the middle. The CDR3 runs to 12 residues. Here the CDR3 DNA reads TGTGCCAGCAGTTTGGGGGGCTACGAGCAGTACTTC. Protein product: CASSLGGYEQYF.

V is TRBV19 and J is TRBJ1-2; TRBD1 aligns across 7 bases. The CDR3 has 16 amino acids. The V segment lost 5 bases and the J segment 4 bases; nucleotides outside the gene matches: 13. Germline loops: CDR1 LNHDA, CDR2 SQIVND (reference sequence). The CDR3 sequence is CASSPWTGLTFYGYTF. CDR3 in DNA: TGTGCCAGTAGTCCCTGGACAGGACTAACTTTCTATGGCTACACCTTC.

The V gene is TRBV27, the J gene TRBJ2-3; D is uncertain. The germline V and J ends were trimmed by 2 bases and 2 bases, with 5 bases remaining between them. This CDR3 has 13 residues. Germline V CDR1 and CDR2: MNHEY, SMNVEV (reference sequence). The CDR3 DNA is TGTGCCAGCAGTTTAACTTACACAGATACGCAGTATTTT. This encodes CASSLTYTDTQYF.

The chain carries TRBV4-2 and TRBJ1-1; 7 bases fit TRBD1. CDR3 length equals 15 residues. From germline, CDR1 is LGHNA and CDR2 YNFKEQ. Trimming removed 4 bases from V and 1 base from J; junction bases left unmatched: 6. The CDR3 sequence: CASSPPRQGNTEAFF. The CDR3 DNA is TGTGCCAGCAGCCCGCCCAGACAGGGGAACACTGAAGCTTTCTTT.

V gene TRBV11-2 combines with J gene TRBJ1-6; 8 nucleotides agree with TRBD1. The ends lost 0 bases at V and 7 bases at J; junction bases unmatched: 2. The CDR3 consists of 15 residues. Germline V gene sequence: CDR1 SGHAT, CDR2 FQNNGV. This chain's CDR3 is CASSLDPGGNSPLHF. The CDR3 DNA reads TGTGCCAGCAGCTTAGATCCAGGGGGCAATTCACCCCTCCACTTT.

The V gene is TRBV7-8, the J gene TRBJ2-7; D may be TRBD2 (6 bases). V lost 4 bases and J 4 bases, leaving 17 bases between the germline ends. The germline CDR1 and CDR2 sequences are SGHVS and FQNEAQ. This CDR3 is built from 15 residues. CDR3 region: CASSSTPGTAYEQYF. Written as DNA, the CDR3 is TGTGCCAGCAGCTCTACTCCCGGGACTGCGTACGAGCAGTACTTC.

The gene calls are TRBV19 and TRBJ1-5; 10 positions match TRBD1. The CDR3 runs 14 residues. Germline CDR1 reads LNHDA; CDR2 reads SQIVND (reference sequence). The junction had 2 bases not matched to a gene; V was cut back by 4 bases and J by 5 bases. The CDR3 region has the DNA TGTGCCAGTAGTACGGGACAGGGGTATCAGCCCCAGCATTTT. Its protein is CASSTGQGYQPQHF.

This rearrangement joins TRBV18 to TRBJ1-1; 11 nucleotides line up with TRBD1. Germline V gene sequence: CDR1 KGHSH, CDR2 LQKENI. The CDR3 runs to 15 residues. With 3 bases clipped from V and 5 bases from J, the junction kept 5 bases outside the gene matches. The CDR3 reads CASSPRTGGTTEAFF. Here the CDR3 DNA reads TGTGCCAGCTCACCCCGGACAGGGGGCACTACTGAAGCTTTCTTT.

The CDR3 region is CSASPPSGGYYEQYF. The CDR3 bases are TGCAGTGCTAGTCCCCCTAGCGGGGGGTACTACGAGCAGTACTTC. V gene TRBV20-1 combines with J gene TRBJ2-7, with 11 bases that match TRBD2. The CDR3 totals 15 residues. In germline, CDR1 is DFQATT, CDR2 SNEGSKA (reference sequence). The trim removed 3 bases at V and 3 bases at J, leaving 7 bases unmatched.

The chain links TRBV7-2 to TRBJ2-1, with TRBD2 matching 13 bases. V shed 5 bases, J shed 9 bases, and the junction held 7 bases outside the gene matches. The CDR3 runs 15 residues. Germline assignment: CDR1 SGHTA and CDR2 FQGNSA. Here the CDR3 reads CASSPGLAGAPEQFF. DNA for the CDR3: TGTGCCAGCAGCCCCGGACTAGCGGGGGCTCCTGAGCAGTTCTTC.

The chain is built from TRBV19 and TRBJ1-2, with TRBD1 matching over 10 bases. After removal of 4 bases from V and 4 bases from J, the junction contained 3 bases not matched to a gene. The CDR3 is made up of 14 amino acids. In germline, CDR1 is LNHDA, CDR2 SQIVND (reference sequence). The chain's CDR3 is CASSTTGGGYGYTF. CDR3 DNA: TGTGCCAGTAGTACGACAGGGGGCGGCTATGGCTACACCTTC. Variable domain in full (rest from reference TRBV19 and TRBJ1-2): DGGITQSPKYLFRKEGQNVTLSCEQNLNHDAMYWYRQDPGQGLRLIYYSQIVNDFQKGDIAEGYSVSREKKESFPLTVTSAQKNPTAFYLCASSTTGGGYGYTFGSGTRLTVV.

The V and J genes are TRBV30 and TRBJ1-5; 8 bases are shared with TRBD1. CDR3 size: 15 residues. In germline, CDR1 is GTSNPN, CDR2 SVGIG (reference sequence). V trimming: 3 bases; J trimming: 3 bases; junction bases outside the gene matches: 7. CDR3 coding DNA: TGTGCCTGGAGGTCCCGGGACAGGCCCAATCAGCCCCAGCATTTT. Amino acid sequence: CAWRSRDRPNQPQHF.

The chain links TRBV7-9 to TRBJ2-1; 8 nucleotides match TRBD2. The CDR3 spans 16 residues. The V gene's germline CDR1 is SEHNR and CDR2 FQNEAQ (reference sequence). Trimming cost V 5 bases and J 1 base; bases outside gene matches: 7. The CDR3 DNA is TGTGCCAGCAGCACCCATAGCGGGGATTCCTACAATGAGCAGTTCTTC. Its translation is CASSTHSGDSYNEQFF.

The chain employs TRBV7-3 and TRBJ2-3, with 7 positions matching TRBD1. Germline-derived CDR1 and CDR2 are SGHTA and FQGTGA. Unmatched junction bases numbered 4, after V lost 5 bases and J lost 2 bases. This CDR3 region has 14 residues. Here the CDR3 reads CASSRGQATDTQYF. The CDR3 nucleotides read TGTGCCAGCAGCCGCGGACAGGCCACAGATACGCAGTATTTT.

This sequence joins TRBV10-3 and TRBJ1-2; D is undetermined. V dropped 0 bases and J dropped 7 bases, with 18 bases sitting between them. The CDR3 covers 16 residues. Germline CDR1 and CDR2: ENHRY and SYGVKD. CDR3 sequence: CAISESATNAEFGYTF. CDR3 bases: TGTGCCATCAGTGAGTCGGCGACAAACGCCGAGTTTGGCTACACCTTC.

This clone was counted a few times. The chain is built from TRBV28 and TRBJ2-6; D gene ambiguous. The germline V and J ends were trimmed by 5 bases and 3 bases, with 11 bases remaining between them. The CDR3 spans 15 residues. Germline CDR1 reads MDHEN; CDR2 reads SYDVKM. In nucleotides, the CDR3 is TGTGCCAGCAGTATCACGGGTGATGGGGCCAACGTCCTGACTTTC. Its translation is CASSITGDGANVLTF.

J is TRBJ1-5 and V is TRBV19, with 7 bases fitting TRBD1. The CDR3 runs 15 residues. The germline V gene encodes CDR1 LNHDA and CDR2 SQIVND (reference sequence). With 3 bases clipped from V and 0 bases from J, the junction kept 2 bases outside the gene matches. CDR3 residues: CASSMGQFSNQPQHF. As DNA, the CDR3 is TGTGCCAGTAGTATGGGACAGTTTAGCAATCAGCCCCAGCATTTT.

This clone was seen more than once but under ten times. V usage is TRBV11-2 and J usage is TRBJ1-1; D might be TRBD1 (5 bases). V was cut by 5 bases and J by 11 bases, with 15 bases left in between. Looked up from germline, CDR1 is SGHAT and CDR2 is FQNNGV. The CDR3 is 12 residues long. The CDR3 nucleotides read TGTGCCAGCAGCCACGGGCTTCACAGGGCTTTCTTT. Amino acids: CASSHGLHRAFF.

This clone was observed once. The CDR3 region is CASSLRPGTANTEAFF. CDR3 sequence (DNA): TGCGCCAGCAGCTTGCGTCCCGGGACAGCGAACACTGAAGCTTTCTTT. The genes are TRBV5-1 and TRBJ1-1, with TRBD1 matching 7 bases. There are 16 residues in the CDR3. From germline, CDR1 is SGHRS and CDR2 YFSETQ. The J segment lost 1 base and the V segment lost 1 base, leaving 7 bases of the junction unmatched.

This rearrangement joins TRBV4-3 to TRBJ1-4; the D gene is possibly TRBD1 (6 bases). The germline CDR1 and CDR2 sequences are LGHNA and YSLEER. The V gene lost 3 bases and the J gene lost 9 bases, with 20 bases spanning the gap. The CDR3 length is 16 residues. The CDR3 sequence is CASSHPSRDKGKKLFF. The CDR3, as DNA: TGCGCCAGCAGCCACCCAAGCCGGGACAAAGGAAAAAAACTGTTTTTT.

The chain couples TRBV24-1 to TRBJ1-4; 9 bases are shared with TRBD1. This CDR3 is built from 16 residues. V was pared by 2 bases and J by 7 bases, with 7 bases of the junction left unmatched. CDR1 is KGHDR and CDR2 is SFDVKD in the germline V gene. For the CDR3, the DNA is TGTGCCACCAGTGATTCTCAGGGACAGGGAGGTGAAAAACTGTTTTTT. Translated: CATSDSQGQGGEKLFF.

The chain uses TRBV6-5 and TRBJ1-5; D is uncertain. The V end was cut by 5 bases, the J end by 0 bases, with 8 bases between. Germline CDR1 MNHEY, CDR2 SVGAGI. This CDR3 comprises 14 residues. CDR3 DNA: TGTGCCAGCAGTCGAGTGAGTAGCAATCAGCCCCAGCATTTT. The encoded protein is CASSRVSSNQPQHF.

The chain joins TRBV25-1 to TRBJ2-7; TRBD2 might be the D (6 bases). The CDR3 has 15 residues. Between the trimmed V and J ends, which lost 1 base and 4 bases, there was a span of 14 bases. CDR1 is MGHDK, CDR2 SYGVNS, per germline. CDR3 nucleotides: TGTGCCAGCAGTGAATTGGAGGGGCACGGATACGAGCAGTACTTC. This encodes CASSELEGHGYEQYF.

J is TRBJ2-4 and V is TRBV12-2; the tabulated D call, TRBD1, remains unverified against the DNA. TRBV12-2 is annotated as a pseudogene. The CDR3 loop spans 13 amino acids. The CDR3 coding sequence is TGTGCAAGTCGCTTAGTGGTGCAGGTCATTCAGTACTTC. The encoded protein is CASRLVVQVIQYF.

The rearrangement links TRBV6-5 to TRBJ2-1; 15 bases fit TRBD2. The CDR3 spans 16 residues. V shed 0 bases and J 12 bases; nucleotides not matched to a gene: 6. The germline V gene has CDR1 MNHEY and CDR2 SVGAGI. The CDR3 spells CASSYSGTSGGRRQFF. CDR3 sequence (DNA): TGTGCCAGCAGTTACTCGGGGACTAGCGGGGGGCGTAGGCAGTTCTTC.

The chain recombines TRBV4-1 with TRBJ2-2; weak D call: TRBD1 (5 bases). This CDR3 contains 17 residues. V gave up 5 bases and J gave up 4 bases, with 20 bases separating them. Germline CDR1 reads MGHRA; CDR2 reads YSYEKL. DNA for the CDR3: TGCGCCAGCAGCTATACCCAGACAGAGCCCTCCACCGGGGAGCTGTTTTTT. This encodes CASSYTQTEPSTGELFF.

The chain employs TRBV7-9 and TRBJ2-2; D is unresolved. There are 17 residues in the CDR3. Germline CDR1 reads SEHNR; CDR2 reads FQNEAQ (reference sequence). Trimming stripped 1 base from V and 0 bases from J, with 12 bases between. In DNA form, the CDR3 reads TGTGCCAGCAGCTTAGTTCTGACACCTCCGAACACCGGGGAGCTGTTTTTT. It yields the protein CASSLVLTPPNTGELFF.

This chain joins TRBV6-5 and TRBJ2-3, with D possibly TRBD1 on 6 matching bases. Germline V gives CDR1 MNHEY, CDR2 SVGAGI. V lost 0 bases, J lost 4 bases, and 14 bases lay in between. CDR3 length equals 16 residues. CDR3 nucleotide sequence: TGTGCCAGCAGTTACTCCGGACAGAAGAGGGCAGATACGCAGTATTTT. Translating it yields CASSYSGQKRADTQYF.

J is TRBJ1-3 and V is TRBV5-1, with 10 nucleotides matching TRBD1. CDR1 SGHRS and CDR2 YFSETQ come from the germline V gene. V trimming: 4 bases; J trimming: 4 bases; junction bases outside the gene matches: 5. The CDR3 runs to 15 residues. The CDR3: CASSSRTGGGNTIYF. The CDR3 nucleotides read TGCGCCAGCAGCAGTCGGACAGGGGGAGGAAACACCATATATTTT. Complete variable domain (other parts from reference TRBV5-1 and TRBJ1-3): KAGVTQTPRYLIKTRGQQVTLSCSPISGHRSVSWYQQTPGQGLQFLFEYFSETQRNKGNFPGRFSGRQFSNSRSEMNVSTLELGDSALYLCASSSRTGGGNTIYFGEGSWLTVV.

The CDR3 DNA reads TGTGCCAGCAGCTTAGGACTCAATCAGCCCCAGCATTTT. This gives the protein CASSLGLNQPQHF. The chain links TRBV11-2 to TRBJ1-5, with D unclear. Germline V CDR1 and CDR2: SGHAT, FQNNGV. V shed 1 base and J shed 3 bases, with 4 bases lying between them. This CDR3 comprises 13 residues.